Below, 9 T cell receptor beta chains from the same sample are listed, as sequenced in a study of T cell responses to AZD1222 COVID-19 vaccine listed by TCRdb under 2021. The time point label corresponds to: about 28 days (+/-7) after the second vaccine dose. The library was obtained by the immunoSEQ multiplex PCR assay. Imported from immuneACCESS, the table was reduced by TCRdb to in-frame sequences with V and J called. These copies leave out some clones; in studies compared against another copy, an unresolved V gene accounts for under half, and the cause of the remainder is not known. The sample has 90,000 to 150,000 clones on record, about 85% of them singletons. Under 3% of the sample belongs to the ten largest clones. The material was peripheral blood, obtained 28 days after the second AZD1222 dose. These receptors came from an adult who received the AZD1222 COVID-19 vaccine.

The CDR3 loop is CASSYPDEGHYGYTF. The CDR3 DNA follows: TGTGCCAGCAGCTATCCTGACGAGGGGCACTATGGCTACACCTTC. The chain combines TRBV6-6 with TRBJ1-2; D perhaps matches TRBD1 (5 bases). CDR3 length: 15 residues. Germline values: CDR1 MNHNY, CDR2 SVGAGI (reference sequence). Between the trimmed V and J ends, which lost 6 bases and 3 bases, there was a span of 17 bases.

The J gene is TRBJ2-2, the V gene TRBV7-3, with TRBD1 identical over 9 bases. Germline CDR1 and CDR2: SGHTA and FQGTGA. V shed 1 base and J 7 bases; nucleotides not matched to a gene: 13. There are 18 residues in the CDR3. This CDR3 reads CASSLRGASGQGRGELFF. The CDR3 nucleotides are TGTGCCAGCAGCTTAAGGGGGGCGTCGGGACAGGGACGCGGGGAGCTGTTTTTT.

V usage is TRBV29-1 and J usage is TRBJ1-5; TRBD1 might be the D (5 bases). The V and J ends lost 7 bases and 0 bases respectively, with 13 bases between them. The CDR3 is made up of 14 amino acids. CDR1 is SQVTM, CDR2 ANQGSEA, per germline. In DNA, the CDR3 is TGCAGCGCGACCTGGACAAATAGCAATCAGCCCCAGCATTTT. Residues: CSATWTNSNQPQHF.

This clone was seen once. The rearrangement uses TRBV2 and TRBJ1-1; no reliable D call. Trimming stripped 4 bases from V and 1 base from J, with 4 bases between. Germline V CDR1 and CDR2: SNHLY, FYNNEI. This CDR3 is built from 12 residues. CDR3 DNA sequence: TGTGCCAGCAGTGCAACGAACACTGAAGCTTTCTTT. Its translation: CASSATNTEAFF. The full variable domain, with the rest looked up from reference TRBV2 and TRBJ1-1, is EPEVTQTPSHQVTQMGQEVILRCVPISNHLYFYWYRQILGQKVEFLVSFYNNEISEKSEIFDDQFSVERPDGSNFTLKIRSTKLEDSAMYFCASSATNTEAFFGQGTRLTVV.

The genes are TRBV4-2 and TRBJ2-1, with D tentatively TRBD1 (6 bases). With 4 bases removed from V and 7 bases from J, the gap between germline ends came to 23 bases. Germline CDR1 and CDR2: LGHNA and YNFKEQ. The CDR3 totals 17 residues. DNA of the CDR3: TGTGCCAGCAGCCTAGCCGCTGCGACAGGCTCCAAAAATGAGCAGTTCTTC. Residues: CASSLAAATGSKNEQFF.

The rearrangement joins TRBV28 to TRBJ1-1; the D is unclear. Germline lookup yields CDR1 MDHEN and CDR2 SYDVKM. CDR3 length: 14 amino acids. Trimming took off 1 base at V and 1 base at J, with 7 bases between the two ends. Written as DNA, the CDR3 is TGTGCCAGCAGTTTATTACGGGAGAACACTGAAGCTTTCTTT. It specifies CASSLLRENTEAFF.

This clone was found a few times. The rearrangement joins TRBV6-2 or TRBV6-3 to TRBJ1-6; D not certain. The V gene lost 5 bases and the J gene lost 6 bases, with 11 bases spanning the gap. CDR1 is MNHEY and CDR2 is SVGEGT in the germline V gene. The CDR3 sequence is 14 residues long. This CDR3 is CASSDAQRNSPLHF. The CDR3, as DNA: TGTGCCAGCAGTGACGCACAGCGTAATTCACCCCTCCACTTT.

The chain couples TRBV9 to TRBJ2-2, with 9 bases fitting TRBD2. CDR1 and CDR2 from the germline V gene are SGDLS and YYNGEE. The CDR3 totals 16 residues. V trimming: 3 bases; J trimming: 5 bases; junction bases outside the gene matches: 8. Written as DNA, the CDR3 is TGTGCCAGCAGCGGACAGCGGGGGGCTGGGACCGGGGAGCTGTTTTTT. Protein: CASSGQRGAGTGELFF.

This chain links TRBV12-3 or TRBV12-4 with TRBJ1-1, with D possibly matching TRBD1 (5 bases). With 6 bases removed from V and 4 bases from J, the gap between germline ends came to 12 bases. This CDR3 is built from 13 residues. The CDR3: CASRGDGVTEAFF. DNA for the CDR3: TGTGCCAGCAGGGGGGACGGGGTCACTGAAGCTTTCTTT.